These T cell receptor beta chains were read from a single sample in a study of blood T cell repertoires in COVID-19. Profiling relied on immunoSEQ multiplex PCR, and the TCRdb table lists in-frame clones only, not all of them. In the table there are fewer than 200,000 clones, about four fifths of which are singletons. Input material: PBMCs or T cells enriched from blood (not recorded which). These receptors all stem from a woman aged 50 to 60 in a cohort exposed to, infected with or recovered from COVID-19 (not recorded which). CDR3s include the opening cysteine and the closing phenylalanine or tryptophan. A D gene is named only where the DNA matches it firmly.

d_call: -; v_call: TRBV18; cdr3_aa: CASSPSGRNTEAFF
d_call: TRBD2; v_call: TRBV15; cdr3_aa: CATSSSGLAGVQYNEQFF
d_call: -; v_call: TRBV6-5; cdr3_aa: CASSYPPEAFF
d_call: -; v_call: TRBV7-2; cdr3_aa: CASSPLQGFNEQYF
d_call: TRBD1; v_call: TRBV7-9; cdr3_aa: CASSDPGQGIYEQYF
d_call: TRBD1; v_call: TRBV7-9; cdr3_aa: CASSISTGTELFF
d_call: TRBD2; v_call: TRBV5-1; cdr3_aa: CASSPGGAQTQYF
d_call: TRBD1; v_call: TRBV5-1; cdr3_aa: CASSFGDRADTQYF
d_call: -; v_call: TRBV24-1; cdr3_aa: CATSDPQGGATTGELFF
d_call: -; v_call: TRBV25-1; cdr3_aa: CASRGSGSNQPQHF
d_call: -; v_call: TRBV9; cdr3_aa: CASSVAWQADYGYTF
d_call: TRBD1; v_call: TRBV6-5; cdr3_aa: CASSPRDRGGYEQYF
d_call: TRBD1; v_call: TRBV30; cdr3_aa: CACQVQGVTGELFF
d_call: -; v_call: TRBV13; cdr3_aa: CASSMRPVSGNTIYF
d_call: -; v_call: TRBV21-1; cdr3_aa: CASSFQGRNSGNTIYF
d_call: -; v_call: TRBV24-1; cdr3_aa: CATSAPGGNQPQHF
d_call: TRBD2; v_call: TRBV5-8; cdr3_aa: CASSLVREGGISYEQYF
d_call: -; v_call: TRBV6-5; cdr3_aa: CASTRTGSSYEQYF
d_call: -; v_call: TRBV7-3; cdr3_aa: CASSPLGGSYNEQFF
d_call: TRBD2; v_call: TRBV19; cdr3_aa: CASNKAGGSSYNEQFF
d_call: TRBD1; v_call: TRBV10-3; cdr3_aa: CAIRTTGTGGLTDTQYF
d_call: -; v_call: TRBV10-2; cdr3_aa: CASSEAFRLRSGELFF
d_call: TRBD1; v_call: TRBV5-1; cdr3_aa: CASSPDRGDTEAFF
d_call: TRBD1; v_call: TRBV7-8; cdr3_aa: CASSATGGAGTGELFF
d_call: TRBD1; v_call: TRBV28; cdr3_aa: CASSRGQGWYEQYF
d_call: TRBD1; v_call: TRBV28; cdr3_aa: CASGQGTRETQYF
d_call: -; v_call: TRBV24-1; cdr3_aa: CATSTNGGSETQYF
d_call: TRBD2; v_call: TRBV7-3; cdr3_aa: CASSSPRLAGGGDTDTQYF
d_call: -; v_call: TRBV5-1; cdr3_aa: CASSDRHRGLYEQYF
d_call: -; v_call: TRBV11-3; cdr3_aa: CASSLGVFRGRSTDTQYF
d_call: TRBD1; v_call: TRBV9; cdr3_aa: CASSEGGTGVNTEAFF
d_call: -; v_call: TRBV18; cdr3_aa: CASSPGGRNSGANVLTF
d_call: -; v_call: TRBV18; cdr3_aa: CASSPGSEWGGINSPLHF
d_call: TRBD2; v_call: TRBV5-1; cdr3_aa: CASSPSGREGRGEQFF
d_call: TRBD2; v_call: TRBV4-1; cdr3_aa: CASSRGGSSPDTQYF
d_call: -; v_call: TRBV9; cdr3_aa: CASSVGQASTDTQYF
d_call: -; v_call: TRBV9; cdr3_aa: CASSVGGGGPRETQYF
d_call: TRBD2; v_call: TRBV5-4; cdr3_aa: CASSRDRTSGVAEQFF
d_call: -; v_call: TRBV11-2; cdr3_aa: CASRPQGGEAFF
d_call: -; v_call: TRBV28; cdr3_aa: CASIRGRWSNQPQHF
d_call: -; v_call: TRBV21-1; cdr3_aa: CASSRGLAGRVVYEQYF
d_call: -; v_call: TRBV1; cdr3_aa: CTSSQDWEGGWENTEAFF
d_call: -; v_call: TRBV7-2; cdr3_aa: CASSLGRQYTEAFF
d_call: TRBD2; v_call: TRBV7-2; cdr3_aa: CASSTGTRKNEQFF
d_call: -; v_call: TRBV29-1; cdr3_aa: CSVGGATNEKLFF
d_call: -; v_call: TRBV7-2; cdr3_aa: CASSLGTVNSPLHF
d_call: -; v_call: TRBV19; cdr3_aa: CASRVGETQYF
d_call: TRBD1; v_call: TRBV28; cdr3_aa: CASRPGTGWHQPQHF
d_call: TRBD2; v_call: TRBV19; cdr3_aa: CASSTRGGVRTTGELFF
d_call: -; v_call: TRBV9; cdr3_aa: CASSVASGAAYEQYF
d_call: TRBD2; v_call: TRBV9; cdr3_aa: CASTGLADNEQFF
d_call: -; v_call: TRBV29-1; cdr3_aa: CSVEEPGSGANVLTF
d_call: -; v_call: TRBV19; cdr3_aa: CASSNYRGYNEQFF
d_call: TRBD1; v_call: TRBV5-1; cdr3_aa: CASSSTGKELFF
d_call: -; v_call: TRBV29-1; cdr3_aa: CSGSGFWGSEQFF